The subject of this entry is one T cell receptor (beta chain). Its antigen remains undetermined. Base qualities are not at hand, and no much larger clone is one base apart. In the paper's terms, the time point label means: baseline before first vaccination. Vaccinee samples were obtained from the UK trials COV001 and COV002, which included a single-blind randomized controlled phase 2/3 trial of AZD1222 (ChAdOx1 nCoV-19) in healthy adults. For TCRbeta chain sequencing, PBMC samples from trial participants were taken at day 0 and at day 28 after the second dose. The record originates from a study of T cell responses to AZD1222 COVID-19 vaccine (dated by TCRdb to the early 2020s). Turning to the overall study: Because spike-specific TCR depth and breadth did not differ between the two schedules, AZD1222 recipients who got a second dose at roughly 4 weeks were pooled with those who got a second dose at roughly 12 weeks. Trial participants were enrolled into age subgroups of 18-55, 56-69 and 70-plus years, which contained about 150, 28 and 57 TCR-sequenced participants, respectively. TCR sequencing was performed for more than 230 trial participants, of whom about 200 were given two doses of AZD1222 and some 26 were given two doses of MenACWY control vaccine.

Overall results and qualifications from the work: After two AZD1222 doses, both the breadth and the depth of spike-specific TCRs were significantly higher than at day 0 and than in MenACWY recipients. Conclusions about previously exposed vaccinees are limited because only five to seven AZD1222 recipients were SARS-CoV-2 seropositive at baseline. Most participants were white British and females outnumbered males, and the authors suggested that clonal diversity may have been underestimated. The 56-69-year group was small, and its depth increase did not reach significance, likely because of low power. Reportedly, close to half of the unique spike-specific TCRs recognized epitopes lying outside the regions that are mutated in the B.1.351 and B.1.1.7 variants. Because no day 14 peak-response samples were available, repertoires were characterized only after the peak T cell response. The whole spike protein was spanned by vaccine-associated CD4 TCRs, and dominant responses were seen in regions 160-218 and 743-854.

The CDR3 regions of human TCRbeta chains were analyzed by immunosequencing. Under the source paper's analysis protocol: TCRs in the repertoires were compared against a reference library of SARS-CoV-2-specific TCRs that had been generated with the MIRA antigen-specificity platform. Breadth was defined as the fraction of unique TCRs that were SARS-CoV-2-associated. Depth was defined as the fraction of total T cells that were SARS-CoV-2-associated. Using the MIRA data, every spike-specific TCR was mapped to the spike region that the TCR reacted to and assigned to either a CD4 or a CD8 class. Log10-transformed breadth and depth values were compared by one-way ANOVA with Sidak's multiple comparisons tests. TCRdb limited this immuneACCESS table to in-frame rearrangements with V and J called. A share of clones is missing; checked studies link under half to unresolved V genes, and the rest is unexplained. V and J calls and clone size are those listed in that table; D and trimming were worked out from the DNA. This sample gives 150,000 to 200,000 clones in total; roughly 87% of them show up just once. 2.6% of the sample is in the top ten clones.

CDR1 SGHTS and CDR2 YDEGEE were looked up in the germline V gene. Including the terminal cysteine and phenylalanine, the CDR3 comprises 13 residues. Only CDR3 DNA remains: 39 bases, in frame from the first base. V lost 1 base and J lost 9 bases; the stretch between them is 11 bases long. The rearrangement combines TRBV5-8 with TRBJ2-1; the D gene assignment is ambiguous. Sequencing used peripheral blood, obtained on day 0 of AZD1222 vaccination. The clonotype was recovered from an adult in good health. The bases are TGTGCCAGCAGCTTGAAGCCCGACACTGAGCAGTTCTTC. Its protein product is CASSLKPDTEQFF.